Following are 24 T cell receptor beta chains from one sample sequenced in a study of memory B cells and T cells in multiple sclerosis. Using immunoSEQ multiplex PCR, the repertoire was profiled, and TCRdb retains in-frame clones only, with some absent. This table has about 14,000 clones, around 63% appearing once. The sequenced sample was memory (CD45RO+) CD4+ T cells from blood. Receptors were obtained from a human donor with multiple sclerosis.

This chain connects TRBV19 to TRBJ2-5; 10 bases are shared with TRBD1. V lost 5 bases and J lost 4; bases outside the gene matches: 7. CDR1 and CDR2 from the germline V gene are LNHDA and SQIVND (reference sequence). This CDR3 contains 15 residues. The CDR3 spells CASSPDRGHGETQYF. Here the CDR3 DNA reads TGTGCCAGTAGTCCTGACAGGGGGCATGGAGAGACCCAGTACTTC.

This clone turned up a few times. The V and J genes are TRBV7-2 and TRBJ1-5, with D unclear. Trimming removed 2 bases from V and 5 bases from J, with 13 bases in between. This CDR3 is 15 amino acids long. Germline V gene lookup returns CDR1 SGHTA and CDR2 FQGNSA. CDR3 in DNA: TGTGCCAGCAGCTTATTCTCCAGGCAGGATCAGCCCCAGCATTTT. Protein product: CASSLFSRQDQPQHF. The full variable domain, with the rest looked up from reference TRBV7-2 and TRBJ1-5, is GAGVSQSPSNKVTEKGKDVELRCDPISGHTALYWYRQSLGQGLEFLIYFQGNSAPDKSGLPSDRFSAERTGGSVSTLTIQRTQQEDSAVYLCASSLFSRQDQPQHFGDGTRLSIL.

The CDR3 coding sequence is TGTGCCAGCAGTTTATATACCGGGAATGAAGCTTTCTTT. Encoded protein: CASSLYTGNEAFF. V and J are TRBV28 and TRBJ1-1; the D is unclear. The CDR3 is 13 amino acids. The germline CDR1 and CDR2 sequences are MDHEN and SYDVKM. V lost 1 base to trimming and J lost 7 bases, with 10 bases between them.

The V gene is TRBV5-1, the J gene TRBJ2-5; D is undetermined. The V and J ends lost 4 bases and 2 bases respectively, with 12 bases between them. Germline V gene data show CDR1 as SGHRS and CDR2 as YFSETQ. The CDR3 contains 14 residues. CDR3 region: CASSLSSAQETQYF. The CDR3 nucleotides read TGCGCCAGCAGCCTAAGTTCTGCACAAGAGACCCAGTACTTC.

This clone has only a few counts. This rearrangement joins TRBV5-1 to TRBJ1-4, with 8 bases fitting TRBD1. Germline CDR1 is SGHRS and CDR2 is YFSETQ. CDR3 length equals 15 residues. V shed 4 bases, J shed 6 bases, and the junction held 8 bases outside the gene matches. The CDR3 DNA sequence: TGCGCCAGCAGCCCTCGACAGGGGATGCATGAAAAACTGTTTTTT. It yields the protein CASSPRQGMHEKLFF.

This clone has only a few counts. V is TRBV15 and J is TRBJ2-3; 8 bases match TRBD2. This CDR3 comprises 15 residues. Germline CDR1 is LNHNV and CDR2 is YYDKDF (reference sequence). The V segment lost 6 bases and the J segment 6 bases; nucleotides outside the gene matches: 11. The CDR3 here is CATRDRAGDPDTQYF. The DNA of the CDR3 is TGTGCCACCAGGGACAGAGCGGGAGACCCCGATACGCAGTATTTT.

The chain carries TRBV6-5 and TRBJ1-2; no clear D. V dropped 8 bases and J dropped 0 bases, with 10 bases sitting between them. In germline, CDR1 is MNHEY, CDR2 SVGAGI. The CDR3 has 13 amino acids. The CDR3 DNA sequence: TGTGCCAGCTCATGGAGAACTAACTATGGCTACACCTTC. It yields the protein CASSWRTNYGYTF.

This sequence joins TRBV2 and TRBJ1-2; D is uncertain. With 0 bases removed from V and 4 bases from J, the gap between germline ends came to 12 bases. This CDR3 has 15 residues. Germline CDR1 reads SNHLY; CDR2 reads FYNNEI. Here the CDR3 DNA reads TGTGCCAGCAGTGAAGCGCCTGGCAGTCCCTATGGCTACACCTTC. This codes for CASSEAPGSPYGYTF.

The rearrangement joins TRBV2 to TRBJ2-5; D might be TRBD1 (5 bases). Looked up from germline, CDR1 is SNHLY and CDR2 is FYNNEI. Trimming left V 6 bases short and J 4 bases short, with 12 bases between. This CDR3 contains 13 residues. The CDR3 DNA reads TGTGCCAGCAGGCCTACAGGTCCAGAGACCCAGTACTTC. Amino acids: CASRPTGPETQYF. Based on the CDR3 plus reference TRBV2 and TRBJ2-5, the full variable domain is EPEVTQTPSHQVTQMGQEVILRCVPISNHLYFYWYRQILGQKVEFLVSFYNNEISEKSEIFDDQFSVERPDGSNFTLKIRSTKLEDSAMYFCASRPTGPETQYFGPGTRLLVL.

This clone was seen a single time. The V gene is TRBV5-1, the J gene TRBJ1-1, with D maybe TRBD1 (6 bases). The CDR3 is made up of 16 amino acids. Germline V gene lookup returns CDR1 SGHRS and CDR2 YFSETQ. V lost 0 bases to trimming and J lost 3 bases, with 15 bases between them. The CDR3 sequence: CASSLEGGGWDTEAFF. Written as DNA, the CDR3 is TGCGCCAGCAGCTTGGAGGGGGGGGGCTGGGACACTGAAGCTTTCTTT.

V is TRBV19 and J is TRBJ2-1; TRBD2 aligns across 8 bases. CDR1 and CDR2 (germline): LNHDA, SQIVND (reference sequence). This CDR3 contains 15 residues. Trimming at V came to 4 bases and at J to 7 bases, leaving 9 bases not matched to a gene. The DNA of the CDR3 is TGTGCCAGTAGTAGCCCGGGACTAGTGGGAAATGAGCAGTTCTTC. This translates into CASSSPGLVGNEQFF.

V gene TRBV5-4 combines with J gene TRBJ2-3; maybe TRBD1 (5 bases). V was cut by 0 bases and J by 2 bases, with 13 bases left in between. CDR1 and CDR2 (germline): SGHNT, YYREEE (reference sequence). The CDR3 sequence is 16 residues long. The CDR3: CASSLVAGPHTDTQYF. CDR3 nucleotide sequence: TGTGCCAGCAGCTTGGTTGCAGGGCCCCACACAGATACGCAGTATTTT.

This clone was recorded only once. The chain joins TRBV2 to TRBJ1-3, with D uncertain. The CDR3 contains 14 residues. The V and J ends lost 6 bases and 0 bases respectively, with 9 bases between them. The germline V gene encodes CDR1 SNHLY and CDR2 FYNNEI. CDR3 sequence: CASREMSSGNTIYF. The DNA for the CDR3 is TGTGCCAGCAGGGAGATGAGCTCTGGAAACACCATATATTTT.

The rearrangement joins TRBV5-1 to TRBJ2-1; TRBD2 matches at 9 bases. The CDR3 runs 16 residues. V trimming: 3 bases; J trimming: 1 base; junction bases outside the gene matches: 5. Germline CDR1 and CDR2: SGHRS and YFSETQ. The CDR3 here is CASSYIAGVSYNEQFF. DNA of the CDR3: TGCGCCAGCAGCTACATAGCGGGGGTTTCCTACAATGAGCAGTTCTTC.

This clone has just a few counts. This rearrangement joins TRBV13 to TRBJ1-2, with 7 bases matching TRBD1. This CDR3 is built from 18 residues. The V gene's germline CDR1 is PRHDT and CDR2 FYEKMQ (reference sequence). Losses at the gene ends were 1 base for V and 3 bases for J; bases not matched to a gene: 14. The CDR3 DNA sequence: TGTGCCAGCAGCTTAGCATTTGGAACAGGGGATGTGGACTATGGCTACACCTTC. It codes for CASSLAFGTGDVDYGYTF.

The chain has TRBV18 and TRBJ1-2; tentatively, D is TRBD1 (5 bases). The V end was cut by 2 bases, the J end by 4 bases, with 11 bases between. In germline, CDR1 is KGHSH, CDR2 LQKENI. The CDR3 is 14 residues long. The CDR3 is CASSPGALTYGYTF. The CDR3 DNA is TGTGCCAGCTCACCAGGGGCGTTAACCTATGGCTACACCTTC.

V gene TRBV6-5 combines with J gene TRBJ1-2; 9 bases map to TRBD1. Trimming cost V 3 bases and J 9 bases; bases outside gene matches: 8. The CDR3 loop spans 14 amino acids. Germline values: CDR1 MNHEY, CDR2 SVGAGI. CDR3 DNA: TGTGCCAGCAGTTATCCCGGACAGGGGAGCCGCTACACCTTC. Translated, it gives CASSYPGQGSRYTF.

The chain couples TRBV7-8 to TRBJ1-5, with 7 nucleotides matching TRBD1. Germline V gives CDR1 SGHVS, CDR2 FQNEAQ. After removal of 6 bases from V and 7 bases from J, the junction contained 12 bases not matched to a gene. The CDR3 loop spans 15 amino acids. CDR3 in amino acids: CASSKGQAGNQPQHF. The CDR3 DNA follows: TGTGCCAGCAGTAAAGGACAGGCTGGAAACCAGCCCCAGCATTTT.

The CDR3 coding sequence is TGTGCCAGCAGTTCCACACCCGGGGAGCTGTTTTTT. It yields the protein CASSSTPGELFF. V usage is TRBV6-5 and J usage is TRBJ2-2; D is unresolved. The length of the CDR3 is 12 residues. The germline CDR1 and CDR2 sequences are MNHEY and SVGAGI. V was cut by 4 bases and J by 6 bases, with 6 bases left in between.

CDR3 region: CAGGQGNSPLHF. The CDR3 bases are TGTGCCGGGGGACAGGGGAATTCACCCCTCCACTTT. The V gene is TRBV6-6, the J gene TRBJ1-6; the match to TRBD1 covers 10 bases. The trim removed 11 bases at V and 7 bases at J, leaving 2 bases unmatched. Germline CDR1 MNHNY, CDR2 SVGAGI (reference sequence). This CDR3 contains 12 residues.

The chain is built from TRBV2 and TRBJ1-1, with 8 bases that match TRBD1. Germline CDR1 is SNHLY and CDR2 is FYNNEI. V was pared by 6 bases and J by 5 bases, with 8 bases of the junction left unmatched. This CDR3 region has 14 residues. CDR3 in amino acids: CASSLDRGRTEAFF. The DNA for the CDR3 is TGTGCCAGCAGCCTAGACAGGGGAAGGACTGAAGCTTTCTTT.

The genes are TRBV4-1 and TRBJ2-3, with D uncertain. The CDR3 loop spans 12 amino acids. Germline V gene lookup returns CDR1 MGHRA and CDR2 YSYEKL. V was shortened by 4 bases and J by 6 bases, with 8 bases between the two germline ends. The CDR3 here is CASSLRSDTQYF. The DNA of the CDR3 is TGCGCCAGCAGCCTCAGATCCGATACGCAGTATTTT.

The chain links TRBV29-1 to TRBJ1-1; 7 nucleotides match TRBD1. This CDR3 has 15 residues. Germline V gene sequence: CDR1 SQVTM, CDR2 ANQGSEA. The V gene end was trimmed by 3 bases and the J gene end by 0 bases; junction bases not matched to a gene: 7. Written as DNA, the CDR3 is TGCAGCGTTGAGAGGGGGCAGGGTATGAACACTGAAGCTTTCTTT. It codes for CSVERGQGMNTEAFF.

A single count supports this clone. The genes are TRBV5-1 and TRBJ1-2, with D possibly matching TRBD1 (5 bases). The V gene's germline CDR1 is SGHRS and CDR2 YFSETQ. The CDR3 covers 14 residues. Trimming took 1 base from V and 1 from J, leaving 8 bases between them. CDR3 in amino acids: CASSLSQGNYGYTF. CDR3 DNA: TGCGCCAGCAGCTTGAGCCAGGGTAACTATGGCTACACCTTC.